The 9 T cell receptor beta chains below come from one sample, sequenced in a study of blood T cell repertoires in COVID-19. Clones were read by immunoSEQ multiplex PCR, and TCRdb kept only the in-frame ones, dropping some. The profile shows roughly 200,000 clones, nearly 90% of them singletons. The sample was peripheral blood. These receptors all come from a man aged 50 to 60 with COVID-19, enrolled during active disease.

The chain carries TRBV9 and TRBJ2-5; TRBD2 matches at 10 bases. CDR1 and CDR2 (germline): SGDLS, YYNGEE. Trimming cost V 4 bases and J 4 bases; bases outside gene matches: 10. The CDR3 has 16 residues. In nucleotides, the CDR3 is TGTGCCAGCAGCCCCAGGACTAGCGGTGAGGGAGAGACCCAGTACTTC. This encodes CASSPRTSGEGETQYF. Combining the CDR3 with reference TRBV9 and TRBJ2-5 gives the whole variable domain DSGVTQTPKHLITATGQRVTLRCSPRSGDLSVYWYQQSLDQGLQFLIQYYNGEERAKGNILERFSAQQFPDLHSELNLSSLELGDSALYFCASSPRTSGEGETQYFGPGTRLLVL.

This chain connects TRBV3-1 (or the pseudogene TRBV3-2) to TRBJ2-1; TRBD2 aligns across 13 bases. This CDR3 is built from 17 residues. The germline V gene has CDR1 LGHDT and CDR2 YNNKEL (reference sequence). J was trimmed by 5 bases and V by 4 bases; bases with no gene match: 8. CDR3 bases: TGTGCCAGCAGCCCCAGCGAACTAGCGGGGGGGCACAATGAGCAGTTCTTC. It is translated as CASSPSELAGGHNEQFF.

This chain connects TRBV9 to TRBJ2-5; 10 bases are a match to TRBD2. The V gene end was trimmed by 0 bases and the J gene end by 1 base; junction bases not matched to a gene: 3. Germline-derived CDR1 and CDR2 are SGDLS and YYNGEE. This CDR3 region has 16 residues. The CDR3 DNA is TGTGCCAGCAGCGTAGGGGTAGCGGGAGGCCAAGAGACCCAGTACTTC. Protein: CASSVGVAGGQETQYF.

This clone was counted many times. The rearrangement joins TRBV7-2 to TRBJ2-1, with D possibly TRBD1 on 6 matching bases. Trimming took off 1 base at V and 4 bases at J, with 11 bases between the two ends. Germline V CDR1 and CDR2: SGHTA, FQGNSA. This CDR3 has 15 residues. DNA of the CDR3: TGTGCCAGCAGCTTAGGGGTGGGGGCTTACAATGAGCAGTTCTTC. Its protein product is CASSLGVGAYNEQFF.

CDR3 bases: TGTGCCAGAAGCTTGGTAGATTGGGTTGGAGGCTTCATTGGGACAGATACGCAGTATTTT. Translating it yields CARSLVDWVGGFIGTDTQYF. This rearrangement joins TRBV5-3 to TRBJ2-3, with D perhaps TRBD2 (5 bases). TRBV5-3 is an ORF; its function is uncertain. The CDR3 covers 20 residues. The V gene lost 0 bases and the J gene lost 3 bases, with 26 bases spanning the gap.

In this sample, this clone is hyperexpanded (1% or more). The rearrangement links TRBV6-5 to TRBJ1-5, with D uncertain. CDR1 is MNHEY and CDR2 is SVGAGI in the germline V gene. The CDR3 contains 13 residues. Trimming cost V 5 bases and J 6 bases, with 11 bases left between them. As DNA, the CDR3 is TGTGCCAGCAGTCCTTCCCTCGGTCAGCCCCAGCATTTT. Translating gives CASSPSLGQPQHF.

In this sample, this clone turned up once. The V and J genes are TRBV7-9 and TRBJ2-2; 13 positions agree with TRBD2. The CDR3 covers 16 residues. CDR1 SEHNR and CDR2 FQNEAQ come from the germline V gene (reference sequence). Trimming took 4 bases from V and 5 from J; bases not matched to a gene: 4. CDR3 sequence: CASSSLTSGRTGELFF. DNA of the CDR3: TGTGCCAGCAGCTCGTTGACTAGCGGGAGGACCGGGGAGCTGTTTTTT.

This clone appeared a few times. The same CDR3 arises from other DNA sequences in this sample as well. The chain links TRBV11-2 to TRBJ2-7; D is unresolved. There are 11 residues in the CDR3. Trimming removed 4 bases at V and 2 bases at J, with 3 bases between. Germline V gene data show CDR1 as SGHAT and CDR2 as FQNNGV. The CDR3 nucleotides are TGTGCCAGCAGCTCCACCTACGAGCAGTACTTC. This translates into CASSSTYEQYF.

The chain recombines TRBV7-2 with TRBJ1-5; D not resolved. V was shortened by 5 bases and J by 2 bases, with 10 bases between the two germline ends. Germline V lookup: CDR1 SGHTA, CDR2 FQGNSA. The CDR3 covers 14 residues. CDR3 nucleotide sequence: TGTGCCAGCAGCGTCGGGAATCGCAATCAGCCCCAGCATTTT. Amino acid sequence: CASSVGNRNQPQHF.